Here is one T cell receptor (beta chain) with its context. Its antigen is not known. The sample is drawn from a study of early T cells in non-severe SARS-CoV-2 infection. Study-wide context: Chains were unpaired, as sequencing was done on bulk RNA from unsorted whole blood. General study results and limits: A preference for anti-spike CD8 responses marked VDJdb matching, which missed private and CD4 specificities.

In the library, individual cDNA molecules carried attached unique molecular identifiers. MiXCR, run by TCRdb on the 5' RACE reads, gives a single entry per CDR3 protein. Of under 85,000 distinct CDR3 sequences listed, approximately 5% are singletons. The germline CDR1 and CDR2 sequences are MNHEY and SMNVEV (reference sequence). Deletions cut 3 bases from V and 6 bases from J, with 3 bases between. The CDR3 consists of 12 residues. Sequencing was performed on whole blood, taken at baseline. The sequence derives from an adult who was a healthcare worker with PCR-confirmed SARS-CoV-2 infection or an uninfected control (not recorded which). The chain links TRBV27 to TRBJ1-6; D remains unclear. The CDR3 region is CASSFINSPLHF. DNA of the CDR3: TGTGCCAGCAGTTTTATTAATTCACCCCTCCACTTT.